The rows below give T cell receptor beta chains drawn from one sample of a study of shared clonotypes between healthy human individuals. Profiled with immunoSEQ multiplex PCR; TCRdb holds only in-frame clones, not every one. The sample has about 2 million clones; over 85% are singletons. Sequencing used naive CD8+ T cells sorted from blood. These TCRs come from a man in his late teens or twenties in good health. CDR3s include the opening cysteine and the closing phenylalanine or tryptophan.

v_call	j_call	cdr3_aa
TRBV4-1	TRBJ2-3	CASRPRQEADTQYF
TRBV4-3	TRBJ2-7	CASSRLGGEQYF
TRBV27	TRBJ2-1	CASSLSSLNEQFF
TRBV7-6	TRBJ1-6	CASSLATGTNSPLHF
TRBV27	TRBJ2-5	CASSPLGGTQYF
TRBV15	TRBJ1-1	CATSRGQLNTEAFF
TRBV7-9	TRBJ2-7	CASSLAQGIADEQYF
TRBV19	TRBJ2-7	CASSAGTGYEQYF
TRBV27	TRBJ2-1	CASSPDVSGGASYNEQFF
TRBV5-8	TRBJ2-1	CASSFGTRGYNEQFF
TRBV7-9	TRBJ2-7	CASSPAPGEGEQYF
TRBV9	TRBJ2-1	CASSPPGSGYNEQFF
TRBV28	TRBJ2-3	CASSFSGGVDTQYF
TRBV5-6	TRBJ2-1	CASSFSLDYNEQFF
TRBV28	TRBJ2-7	CAVSEGNSGYEQYF